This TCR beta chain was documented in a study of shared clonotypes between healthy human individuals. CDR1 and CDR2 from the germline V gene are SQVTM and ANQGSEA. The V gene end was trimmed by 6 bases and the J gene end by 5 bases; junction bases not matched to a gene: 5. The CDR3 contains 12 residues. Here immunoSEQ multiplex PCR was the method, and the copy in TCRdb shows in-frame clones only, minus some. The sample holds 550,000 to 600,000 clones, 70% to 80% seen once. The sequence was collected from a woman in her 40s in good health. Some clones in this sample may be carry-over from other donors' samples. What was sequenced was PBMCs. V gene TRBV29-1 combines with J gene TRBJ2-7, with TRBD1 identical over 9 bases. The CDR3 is CSVGDRDDEQYF. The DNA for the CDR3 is TGCAGCGTCGGGGACAGGGATGACGAGCAGTACTTC.